The 29 T cell receptor beta chains reported below all come from one sample, sequenced in a study of blood T cell repertoires in COVID-19. Here immunoSEQ multiplex PCR was the method, and the copy in TCRdb shows in-frame clones only, minus some. This repertoire shows 170,000 or so clones, almost 85% found once; its top ten account for over 12%. Source material: peripheral blood. The receptors derive from a young man with active or convalescent COVID-19.

The chain combines TRBV5-1 with TRBJ2-7, with 7 nucleotides matching TRBD1. The germline CDR1 and CDR2 sequences are SGHRS and YFSETQ. This CDR3 has 18 amino acids. Trimming removed 0 bases from V and 2 bases from J; junction bases left unmatched: 14. CDR3 nucleotides: TGCGCCAGCAGCTTGGCCGGTAAAGGGGGCGCCCCCCCCTACGAGCAGTACTTC. The encoded protein is CASSLAGKGGAPPYEQYF. The complete variable domain, with remaining parts taken from reference TRBV5-1 and TRBJ2-7, reads KAGVTQTPRYLIKTRGQQVTLSCSPISGHRSVSWYQQTPGQGLQFLFEYFSETQRNKGNFPGRFSGRQFSNSRSEMNVSTLELGDSALYLCASSLAGKGGAPPYEQYFGPGTRLTVT.

This clone is a singleton in its sample. The chain couples TRBV19 to TRBJ2-1, with D unresolved. The CDR3 runs to 13 residues. The V gene lost 2 bases and the J gene lost 3 bases, with 5 bases spanning the gap. From germline, CDR1 is LNHDA and CDR2 SQIVND (reference sequence). The CDR3 protein is CASSIRHYNEQFF. CDR3 sequence (DNA): TGTGCCAGTAGTATAAGACACTACAATGAGCAGTTCTTC.

The chain uses TRBV19 and TRBJ1-5; 7 bases agree with TRBD1. The length of the CDR3 is 12 residues. V shed 7 bases and J 9 bases; nucleotides not matched to a gene: 6. Per germline, CDR1 LNHDA and CDR2 SQIVND (reference sequence). CDR3 loop: CASMDRQGPQHF. CDR3 DNA: TGTGCCAGTATGGACAGACAGGGGCCCCAGCATTTT.

The V and J genes are TRBV12-3 or TRBV12-4 and TRBJ1-5, with D unclear. Trimming took off 3 bases at V and 3 bases at J, with 6 bases between the two ends. The CDR3 is made up of 13 amino acids. CDR3 DNA sequence: TGTGCCAGCAGTTTGGGAGTCAATCAGCCCCAGCATTTT. It translates to CASSLGVNQPQHF.

This clone was recorded only once. The chain employs TRBV19 and TRBJ2-7, with 14 bases matching TRBD2. Unmatched junction bases numbered 8, after V lost 0 bases and J lost 4 bases. This CDR3 has 18 amino acids. Germline V gene lookup returns CDR1 LNHDA and CDR2 SQIVND (reference sequence). The DNA for the CDR3 is TGTGCCAGTAGTATAGAGACCGGGACTAGCGGGAGTACATACGAGCAGTACTTC. It codes for CASSIETGTSGSTYEQYF.

V usage is TRBV7-8 and J usage is TRBJ1-6; D is unresolved. Deletions cut 1 base from V and 9 bases from J, with 13 bases between. The CDR3 totals 15 residues. Germline CDR1 reads SGHVS; CDR2 reads FQNEAQ. The CDR3: CASSLGPTEGSPLHF. For the CDR3, the DNA is TGTGCCAGCAGCTTAGGTCCGACGGAGGGTTCACCCCTCCACTTT.

The chain combines TRBV3-1 (or the pseudogene TRBV3-2) with TRBJ2-3; 11 bases fit TRBD2. This CDR3 has 18 residues. Germline CDR1 is LGHDT and CDR2 is YNNKEL (reference sequence). Unmatched junction bases numbered 10, after V lost 4 bases and J lost 1 base. The CDR3 nucleotides read TGTGCCAGCAGCCGAAGGGCTGTAGCGGGGGGGCGCACAGATACGCAGTATTTT. Translated, it gives CASSRRAVAGGRTDTQYF.

The rearrangement links TRBV19 to TRBJ1-5; 8 bases agree with TRBD1. Germline V gene sequence: CDR1 LNHDA, CDR2 SQIVND (reference sequence). The V segment lost 4 bases and the J segment 7 bases; nucleotides outside the gene matches: 6. This CDR3 spans 14 amino acids. In nucleotides, the CDR3 is TGTGCCAGTAGTAGACAGGGGTCAACCCAGCCCCAGCATTTT. Its translation is CASSRQGSTQPQHF. The whole variable domain, remainder taken from reference TRBV19 and TRBJ1-5, is DGGITQSPKYLFRKEGQNVTLSCEQNLNHDAMYWYRQDPGQGLRLIYYSQIVNDFQKGDIAEGYSVSREKKESFPLTVTSAQKNPTAFYLCASSRQGSTQPQHFGDGTRLSIL.

The chain is built from TRBV7-6 and TRBJ2-1; 9 bases are shared with TRBD1. This CDR3 has 17 amino acids. Trimming cost V 2 bases and J 4 bases; bases outside gene matches: 9. Germline V gives CDR1 SGHVS, CDR2 FNYEAQ. CDR3 protein: CASSLPGVGQGYNEQFF. The CDR3 DNA sequence: TGTGCCAGCAGCTTACCCGGAGTGGGACAGGGTTACAATGAGCAGTTCTTC. The variable domain in full, completed from reference TRBV7-6 and TRBJ2-1, reads GAGVSQSPRYKVTKRGQDVALRCDPISGHVSLYWYRQALGQGPEFLTYFNYEAQQDKSGLPNDRFSAERPEGSISTLTIQRTEQRDSAMYRCASSLPGVGQGYNEQFFGPGTRLTVL.

The V gene is TRBV14, the J gene TRBJ1-6, with D uncertain. Trimming removed 4 bases at V and 7 bases at J, with 11 bases between. Per the germline V gene, CDR1 is SGHDN and CDR2 is FVKESK. This CDR3 is 14 amino acids long. The CDR3 sequence is CASSRDGLNSPLHF. The CDR3 coding sequence is TGTGCCAGCAGCCGAGACGGGTTAAATTCACCCCTCCACTTT.

The CDR3 is CASSLVTGSLNEKLFF. CDR3 DNA sequence: TGTGCCAGCAGCTTAGTAACCGGGTCCCTTAATGAAAAACTGTTTTTT. The chain employs TRBV11-2 and TRBJ1-4; D is ambiguous. CDR1 is SGHAT and CDR2 is FQNNGV in the germline V gene. This CDR3 spans 16 amino acids. Trimming cost V 1 base and J 4 bases, with 13 bases left between them.

J is TRBJ2-3 and V is TRBV10-3, with D perhaps matching TRBD2 (6 bases). The germline CDR1 and CDR2 sequences are ENHRY and SYGVKD. The CDR3 covers 19 residues. V lost 6 bases and J 4 bases, leaving 29 bases between the germline ends. The CDR3, as DNA: TGTGCCATCAGCGCTCGGGGTGTAGGGACTTCATGGGGCGCAGATACGCAGTATTTT. Amino acids: CAISARGVGTSWGADTQYF.

V is TRBV30 and J is TRBJ1-4; tentatively, D is TRBD1 (5 bases). Looked up from germline, CDR1 is GTSNPN and CDR2 is SVGIG (reference sequence). V was shortened by 4 bases and J by 7 bases, with 13 bases between the two germline ends. There are 13 residues in the CDR3. Here the CDR3 DNA reads TGTGCCTGGAAAGTCCAGGGAGGTGAAAAACTGTTTTTT. The encoded protein is CAWKVQGGEKLFF.

V gene TRBV24-1 combines with J gene TRBJ2-1; 11 nucleotides line up with TRBD1. J lost 0 bases, V lost 7 bases, and 1 base had no gene match. CDR1 KGHDR and CDR2 SFDVKD come from the germline V gene. CDR3 size: 15 residues. The CDR3 sequence: CATRGQGGSYNEQFF. The DNA of the CDR3 is TGTGCCACCAGGGGACAGGGGGGCTCCTACAATGAGCAGTTCTTC.

V and J are TRBV5-6 and TRBJ2-2; TRBD1 aligns across 10 bases. Germline lookup yields CDR1 SGHDT and CDR2 YYEEEE. The junction had 5 bases not matched to a gene; V was cut back by 0 bases and J by 0 bases. There are 18 residues in the CDR3. Here the CDR3 reads CASSLGTGGIANTGELFF. Here the CDR3 DNA reads TGTGCCAGCAGCTTGGGGACAGGGGGGATAGCGAACACCGGGGAGCTGTTTTTT.

The chain uses TRBV6-2 or TRBV6-3 and TRBJ2-1, with TRBD1 matching 7 bases. J lost 2 bases, V lost 0 bases, and 4 bases had no gene match. The CDR3 contains 16 residues. The germline gives CDR1 MNHEY, CDR2 SVGEGT. CDR3: CASSYSATGTYNEQFF. CDR3 DNA sequence: TGTGCCAGCAGTTACTCGGCGACAGGGACCTACAATGAGCAGTTCTTC.

V usage is TRBV3-1 (or the pseudogene TRBV3-2) and J usage is TRBJ2-1; a weak D match, TRBD2 (5 bases). The CDR3 extends over 13 amino acids. Germline V CDR1 and CDR2: LGHDT, YNNKEL (reference sequence). Trimming stripped 5 bases from V and 10 bases from J, with 15 bases between. CDR3 DNA sequence: TGTGCCAGCAGCTTGCCTAGCCGCCAGGAGCAGTTCTTC. This gives the protein CASSLPSRQEQFF.

This clone came up once. V and J are TRBV12-5 and TRBJ2-7; a weak D match, TRBD2 (6 bases). CDR3 size: 16 residues. Germline V gene sequence: CDR1 LGHNT, CDR2 FRNRAP. The V end lost 5 bases, the J end lost 2 bases, and 19 bases lay between the germline ends. The CDR3 reads CASGPRGKFAPYEQYF. In DNA form, the CDR3 reads TGTGCTAGTGGTCCCCGCGGGAAGTTCGCTCCCTACGAGCAGTACTTC.

The gene calls are TRBV13 and TRBJ1-2; D is uncertain. Deletions cut 2 bases from V and 4 bases from J, with 8 bases between. Germline V gives CDR1 PRHDT, CDR2 FYEKMQ (reference sequence). This CDR3 is built from 13 residues. Written as DNA, the CDR3 is TGTGCCAGCAGCTTATCGGCAGGCTATGGCTACACCTTC. Its translation is CASSLSAGYGYTF. Full variable domain (rest looked up from reference TRBV13 and TRBJ1-2): AAGVIQSPRHLIKEKRETATLKCYPIPRHDTVYWYQQGPGQDPQFLISFYEKMQSDKGSIPDRFSAQQFSDYHSELNMSSLELGDSALYFCASSLSAGYGYTFGSGTRLTVV.

CDR3: CAISERQGGGYTF. The CDR3 nucleotides read TGTGCCATCAGTGAACGACAGGGGGGAGGCTACACCTTC. J is TRBJ1-2 and V is TRBV10-3; 9 nucleotides line up with TRBD1. CDR1 and CDR2 from the germline V gene are ENHRY and SYGVKD. The CDR3 length is 13 residues. The J segment lost 8 bases and the V segment lost 3 bases, leaving 4 bases of the junction unmatched.

The chain recombines TRBV19 with TRBJ1-6; D may be TRBD1 (5 bases). The length of the CDR3 is 14 residues. Germline CDR1 LNHDA, CDR2 SQIVND (reference sequence). V was shortened by 5 bases and J by 5 bases, with 10 bases between the two germline ends. CDR3 region: CASSRRANNSPLHF. As DNA, the CDR3 is TGTGCCAGTAGTCGCAGGGCTAATAATTCACCCCTCCACTTT. The variable domain in full, with the rest retrieved from reference TRBV19 and TRBJ1-6, is DGGITQSPKYLFRKEGQNVTLSCEQNLNHDAMYWYRQDPGQGLRLIYYSQIVNDFQKGDIAEGYSVSREKKESFPLTVTSAQKNPTAFYLCASSRRANNSPLHFGNGTRLTVT.

The chain is built from TRBV6-4 and TRBJ2-1, with 10 bases fitting TRBD2. Trimming took 0 bases from V and 6 from J; bases not matched to a gene: 5. This CDR3 has 16 residues. Germline values: CDR1 MRHNA, CDR2 SNTAGT. CDR3 in amino acids: CASSDSGTSAGNEQFF. As DNA, the CDR3 is TGTGCCAGCAGTGACTCGGGGACTAGCGCGGGCAATGAGCAGTTCTTC.

V gene TRBV19 combines with J gene TRBJ1-2; possible D gene TRBD1, 5 bases. CDR3 length: 14 amino acids. V was cut by 0 bases and J by 11 bases, with 16 bases left in between. Germline-derived CDR1 and CDR2 are LNHDA and SQIVND (reference sequence). The CDR3 protein is CASSIDGSGVRYTF. For the CDR3, the DNA is TGTGCCAGTAGTATAGACGGGTCGGGGGTTAGATACACCTTC.

The chain carries TRBV3-1 (or the pseudogene TRBV3-2) and TRBJ2-5; 7 bases are a match to TRBD2. The junction had 8 bases not matched to a gene; V was cut back by 3 bases and J by 4 bases. The CDR3 runs to 15 residues. Germline V lookup: CDR1 LGHDT, CDR2 YNNKEL (reference sequence). The CDR3 loop is CASSQRGNILETQYF. Here the CDR3 DNA reads TGTGCCAGCAGCCAGCGGGGGAACATATTAGAGACCCAGTACTTC.

As DNA, the CDR3 is TGTGCCAGCAGCGGTTGGGGGGTCATGAACACTGAAGCTTTCTTT. It encodes CASSGWGVMNTEAFF. J is TRBJ1-1 and V is TRBV9; D is possibly TRBD1 (5 bases). V was cut by 3 bases and J by 0 bases, with 12 bases left in between. The CDR3 runs 15 residues. Germline V lookup: CDR1 SGDLS, CDR2 YYNGEE.

The J gene is TRBJ1-3, the V gene TRBV28; weak D call: TRBD1 (5 bases). The CDR3 is 14 amino acids. The germline CDR1 and CDR2 sequences are MDHEN and SYDVKM. V lost 3 bases and J lost 6, with 12 bases in between. As DNA, the CDR3 is TGTGCCAGCAGTTTTGGGGGGGAGGAAAACACCATATATTTT. Its translation: CASSFGGEENTIYF.

The CDR3 is CASSHMASGRTGELFF. CDR3 nucleotide sequence: TGTGCCAGCAGCCACATGGCAAGCGGGAGAACCGGGGAGCTGTTTTTT. This chain uses TRBV28 with TRBJ2-2; 8 nucleotides line up with TRBD2. The germline gives CDR1 MDHEN, CDR2 SYDVKM. This CDR3 has 16 amino acids. J lost 5 bases, V lost 6 bases, and 11 bases had no gene match.

The V gene is TRBV25-1, the J gene TRBJ1-6, with 9 bases fitting TRBD1. The CDR3 consists of 15 residues. Looked up from germline, CDR1 is MGHDK and CDR2 is SYGVNS. Trimming at V came to 1 base and at J to 9 bases, leaving 4 bases not matched to a gene. The CDR3 region has the DNA TGTGCCAGCAGTGAATGGGGACAGGGTGGTTCACCCCTCCACTTT. It is translated as CASSEWGQGGSPLHF. Looking up the rest from reference TRBV25-1 and TRBJ1-6 gives the full variable domain: EADIYQTPRYLVIGTGKKITLECSQTMGHDKMYWYQQDPGMELHLIHYSYGVNSTEKGDLSSESTVSRIRTEHFPLTLESARPSHTSQYLCASSEWGQGGSPLHFGNGTRLTVT.

This clone was counted between two and nine times. The genes are TRBV6-6 and TRBJ1-5; TRBD1 aligns across 7 bases. The V gene end was trimmed by 6 bases and the J gene end by 2 bases; junction bases not matched to a gene: 7. This CDR3 contains 15 residues. Looked up from germline, CDR1 is MNHNY and CDR2 is SVGAGI (reference sequence). CDR3 nucleotides: TGTGCCAGCAGCCATAGAGGGACAGGCAATCAGCCCCAGCATTTT. It codes for CASSHRGTGNQPQHF.